This T cell receptor (beta chain) was sequenced for a study of metastatic and nonmetastatic thyroid tumors. Turning to the study itself: Repertoires from malignant and benign thyroid patients were compared across blood and tumor or nodule tissue.

The CDR3 has 17 amino acids. CDR1 DFQATT and CDR2 SNEGSKA come from the germline V gene (reference sequence). V was pared by 3 bases and J by 5 bases, with 25 bases between. Original processing methods: The study took CDR3 differences across clinicopathological groups and made a distant-metastasis classifier for papillary thyroid cancer from them. MiXCR re-clonotyped the PCR reads for TCRdb. The V and J calls come from TCRdb's annotation, not from the publication. This sample has 21,000 or so clones, with approximately 30% found just once. As regards this clone: The antigen remains undetermined.

General study findings and limits: As reported, TCR beta diversity in blood and tumor was significantly higher in malignant thyroid tumors than in benign nodules.

No treatment of any kind had been given to any patient before thyroid surgery. This sequence joins TRBV20-1 and TRBJ2-5; a possible D gene is TRBD2 (6 bases). The specimen was tumor tissue. This clonotype was obtained from a female donor with papillary thyroid cancer or a benign thyroid nodule (not recorded which). Some clones in this sample may be carry-over from other donors' samples. Here the CDR3 DNA reads TGCAGTGCTAGGATGCTGGTCGGGACTCTCGTGAGGGAGACCCAGTACTTC. This sequence encodes CSARMLVGTLVRETQYF.